These 4 T cell receptor beta chains were all obtained from the same sample, sequenced in a study of cytomegalovirus exposure and HLA in healthy donors. PCR primers comprised 60 Vbeta and 13 Jbeta primers. This table comes from immunoSEQ multiplex PCR, and its TCRdb copy is limited to in-frame clones, with some not included. The sample lists some 120,000 clones; roughly 68% were seen once. Material: PBMCs. The receptors come from a woman in her thirties in good health and CMV-seronegative.

This clone has only a few counts. The genes are TRBV9 and TRBJ2-1; 9 bases align to TRBD2. Germline assignment: CDR1 SGDLS and CDR2 YYNGEE. The CDR3 extends over 15 amino acids. V lost 4 bases to trimming and J lost 0 bases; unmatched junction nucleotides: 2. The CDR3 coding sequence is TGTGCCAGCAGCAGTAGCGGGAGCTCCTACAATGAGCAGTTCTTC. Its protein product is CASSSSGSSYNEQFF.

The chain couples TRBV6-5 to TRBJ2-3; TRBD2 matches 11 bases. Germline-derived CDR1 and CDR2 are MNHEY and SVGAGI. V gave up 2 bases and J gave up 3 bases; unmatched junction bases: 4. This CDR3 region has 16 residues. This CDR3 is CASSYRGLADTDTQYF. The CDR3 nucleotides are TGTGCCAGCAGTTACAGGGGACTAGCGGATACAGATACGCAGTATTTT.

This chain joins TRBV7-2 and TRBJ2-1, with 9 bases aligning to TRBD1. CDR3 size: 14 residues. The V gene's germline CDR1 is SGHTA and CDR2 FQGNSA. V lost 5 bases, J lost 8 bases, and 7 bases stayed unmatched. This CDR3 is CASSPRTGADEQFF. The DNA for the CDR3 is TGTGCCAGCAGCCCACGGACAGGGGCGGATGAGCAGTTCTTC.

V gene TRBV28 combines with J gene TRBJ2-4; the match to TRBD2 covers 7 bases. This CDR3 has 14 amino acids. CDR1 and CDR2 from the germline V gene are MDHEN and SYDVKM. The V gene end was trimmed by 2 bases and the J gene end by 9 bases; junction bases not matched to a gene: 7. CDR3 DNA sequence: TGTGCCAGCAGTTTACCAGACGCTAGCGGCATTCAGTACTTC. This sequence encodes CASSLPDASGIQYF. The full variable domain, in which reference TRBV28 and TRBJ2-4 provide the parts outside the CDR3, is DVKVTQSSRYLVKRTGEKVFLECVQDMDHENMFWYRQDPGLGLRLIYFSYDVKMKEKGDIPEGYSVSREKKERFSLILESASTNQTSMYLCASSLPDASGIQYFGAGTRLSVL.